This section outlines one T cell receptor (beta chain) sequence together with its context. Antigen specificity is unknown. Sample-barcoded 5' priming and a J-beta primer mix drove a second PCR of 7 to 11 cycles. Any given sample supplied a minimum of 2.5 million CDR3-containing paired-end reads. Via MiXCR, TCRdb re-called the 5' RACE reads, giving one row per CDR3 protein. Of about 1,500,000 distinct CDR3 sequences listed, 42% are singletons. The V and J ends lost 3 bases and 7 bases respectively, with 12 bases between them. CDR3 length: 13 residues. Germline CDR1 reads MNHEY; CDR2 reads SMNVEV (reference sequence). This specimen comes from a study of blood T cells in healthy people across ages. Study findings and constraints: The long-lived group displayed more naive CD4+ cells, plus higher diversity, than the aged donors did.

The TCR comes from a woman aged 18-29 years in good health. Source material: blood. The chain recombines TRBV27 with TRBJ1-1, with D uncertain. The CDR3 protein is CASSLARSNEAFF. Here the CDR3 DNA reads TGTGCCAGCAGTTTGGCTAGAAGCAATGAAGCTTTCTTT.